These 26 T cell receptor beta chains were all obtained from the same sample, sequenced in a study of CD8 T cells in Susac syndrome. Random hexamers served to reverse transcribe about 0.5 to 1 ug RNA. TCRdb re-called the immunoSEQ multiplex PCR reads through MiXCR, storing one row per CDR3 protein. Among 200,000 to 250,000 distinct CDR3 sequences, 94% were seen once, and the ten largest hold around 0.15%. Sequencing used CD4+ T cells from PBMCs. The receptors shown here come from a human donor with Susac syndrome.

The chain carries TRBV4-2 and TRBJ2-5; D not certain. Germline V gives CDR1 LGHNA, CDR2 YNFKEQ. With 1 base removed from V and 5 bases from J, the gap between germline ends came to 14 bases. This CDR3 is built from 15 residues. The DNA of the CDR3 is TGTGCCAGCAGCCAAGGGGCAGGTCTGGGGGAGACCCAGTACTTC. Translated, it gives CASSQGAGLGETQYF.

CDR3 sequence: CASQTGGGGGYTF. The DNA of the CDR3 is TGTGCCAGTCAGACAGGGGGCGGTGGCGGCTACACCTTC. The rearrangement joins TRBV28 to TRBJ1-2; 10 bases agree with TRBD1. The length of the CDR3 is 13 residues. Germline values: CDR1 MDHEN, CDR2 SYDVKM. V lost 9 bases to trimming and J lost 8 bases; unmatched junction nucleotides: 9.

V gene TRBV30 combines with J gene TRBJ1-2; no firm D call. Trimming pared 2 bases from V and 4 bases from J, leaving 17 bases between. Germline V gene data show CDR1 as GTSNPN and CDR2 as SVGIG (reference sequence). The CDR3 contains 15 residues. CDR3: CAWSTYEGQGYGYTF. CDR3 bases: TGTGCCTGGAGTACATACGAAGGGCAAGGCTATGGCTACACCTTC.

The genes are TRBV20-1 and TRBJ2-5; 9 positions match TRBD1. This CDR3 contains 14 residues. CDR1 and CDR2 (germline): DFQATT, SNEGSKA (reference sequence). V lost 6 bases to trimming and J lost 5 bases; unmatched junction nucleotides: 10. CDR3 nucleotide sequence: TGCAGTGCCTATCCTGGACAGGGGAGCGAGACCCAGTACTTC. Translating it yields CSAYPGQGSETQYF.

The chain is built from TRBV9 and TRBJ1-1; 7 bases are a match to TRBD1. This CDR3 contains 15 residues. Trimming cost V 3 bases and J 4 bases; bases outside gene matches: 9. Germline-derived CDR1 and CDR2 are SGDLS and YYNGEE. CDR3 in amino acids: CASSATGETGTEAFF. As DNA, the CDR3 is TGTGCCAGCAGCGCAACAGGGGAAACGGGCACTGAAGCTTTCTTT.

This chain links TRBV7-9 with TRBJ1-4; no firm D call. Between the trimmed V and J ends, which lost 5 bases and 1 base, there was a span of 11 bases. The CDR3 has 15 residues. Germline V gives CDR1 SEHNR, CDR2 FQNEAQ (reference sequence). The DNA for the CDR3 is TGTGCCAGCAGCCCGAGGGAGGGAACTAATGAAAAACTGTTTTTT. Translation gives CASSPREGTNEKLFF. The variable domain in full, completed from reference TRBV7-9 and TRBJ1-4, reads DTGVSQNPRHKITKRGQNVTFRCDPISEHNRLYWYRQTLGQGPEFLTYFQNEAQLEKSRLLSDRFSAERPKGSFSTLEIQRTEQGDSAMYLCASSPREGTNEKLFFGSGTQLSVL.

The chain has TRBV6-5 and TRBJ1-1; no clear D gene. The V and J ends lost 6 bases and 8 bases respectively, with 10 bases between them. The CDR3 runs to 11 residues. Looked up from germline, CDR1 is MNHEY and CDR2 is SVGAGI. DNA for the CDR3: TGTGCCAGCAGCCGAGAGAGAGAAGCTTTCTTT. Translated: CASSREREAFF.

CDR3 protein: CASSRGPGAYGYTF. CDR3 bases: TGTGCCAGCAGTCGAGGGCCCGGCGCATATGGCTACACCTTC. The chain is built from TRBV28 and TRBJ1-2; D is undetermined. CDR3 size: 14 residues. The germline gives CDR1 MDHEN, CDR2 SYDVKM. The V and J ends lost 5 bases and 5 bases respectively, with 15 bases between them.

The gene calls are TRBV3-1 and TRBJ2-4, with 7 positions matching TRBD2. Per the germline V gene, CDR1 is LGHDT and CDR2 is YNNKEL (reference sequence). V dropped 4 bases and J dropped 2; count of bases not matched to a gene: 11. The CDR3 loop spans 17 amino acids. The CDR3 spells CASSRQGGMSTKNIQYF. In DNA, the CDR3 is TGTGCCAGCAGCCGCCAGGGAGGGATGAGTACCAAAAACATTCAGTACTTC.

The chain links TRBV27 to TRBJ2-4; 7 positions match TRBD2. V shed 5 bases and J 11 bases; nucleotides not matched to a gene: 6. The CDR3 has 12 amino acids. The germline gives CDR1 MNHEY, CDR2 SMNVEV (reference sequence). As DNA, the CDR3 is TGTGCCAGCAGTCAAAAGGCGGGAGTTCAGTACTTC. It is translated as CASSQKAGVQYF.

This clonotype was observed a few times. The CDR3 reads CASSLEGTGLYEQYF. The CDR3 DNA is TGTGCCAGCAGCTTGGAAGGGACAGGCTTATACGAGCAGTACTTC. The rearrangement links TRBV5-6 to TRBJ2-7; TRBD1 aligns across 8 bases. Germline CDR1 and CDR2: SGHDT and YYEEEE. The CDR3 length is 15 residues. V was clipped by 0 bases and J by 4 bases; unmatched bases: 6. Full variable domain (missing parts from reference TRBV5-6 and TRBJ2-7): DAGVTQSPTHLIKTRGQQVTLRCSPKSGHDTVSWYQQALGQGPQFIFQYYEEEERQRGNFPDRFSGHQFPNYSSELNVNALLLGDSALYLCASSLEGTGLYEQYFGPGTRLTVT.

The gene calls are TRBV20-1 and TRBJ1-4; the D gene is possibly TRBD1 (6 bases). This CDR3 has 13 residues. V lost 1 base, J lost 8 bases, and 11 bases lay in between. Germline lookup yields CDR1 DFQATT and CDR2 SNEGSKA (reference sequence). The CDR3 loop is CSARARQEEKLFF. The DNA for the CDR3 is TGCAGTGCTAGAGCCCGACAGGAAGAAAAACTGTTTTTT.

The chain has TRBV10-3 and TRBJ1-2; 7 bases are shared with TRBD1. Germline V gene sequence: CDR1 ENHRY, CDR2 SYGVKD. V was pared by 6 bases and J by 6 bases, with 4 bases of the junction left unmatched. The CDR3 totals 12 residues. The CDR3: CAISPDRDGYTF. The CDR3 bases are TGTGCCATCAGCCCCGACAGGGATGGCTACACCTTC.

This clonotype has a single count. The V call is TRBV11-2, the J call TRBJ2-7; D is unclear. Between the trimmed V and J ends, which lost 3 bases and 6 bases, there was a span of 9 bases. From germline, CDR1 is SGHAT and CDR2 FQNNGV. The CDR3 spans 12 residues. CDR3 protein: CASSFSGGEQYF. Written as DNA, the CDR3 is TGTGCCAGCAGCTTCTCGGGTGGCGAGCAGTACTTC.

This chain connects TRBV18 to TRBJ2-7, with 7 bases matching TRBD2. V dropped 8 bases and J dropped 6; count of bases not matched to a gene: 7. Germline lookup yields CDR1 KGHSH and CDR2 LQKENI. CDR3 length: 12 amino acids. The CDR3 sequence is CASEPGGREQYF. The CDR3 nucleotides read TGTGCCAGCGAACCGGGAGGCCGCGAGCAGTACTTC.

The chain links TRBV29-1 to TRBJ1-4; TRBD1 is a possible D gene (6 bases). Deletions cut 1 base from V and 6 bases from J, with 9 bases between. The CDR3 consists of 13 residues. CDR1 SQVTM and CDR2 ANQGSEA come from the germline V gene. The CDR3: CSVEGGPHEKLFF. For the CDR3, the DNA is TGCAGCGTTGAAGGGGGGCCTCATGAAAAACTGTTTTTT.

The chain employs TRBV20-1 and TRBJ1-5; D possibly corresponds to TRBD1 (5 bases). This CDR3 contains 14 residues. V was cut by 0 bases and J by 7 bases, with 13 bases left in between. Germline-derived CDR1 and CDR2 are DFQATT and SNEGSKA (reference sequence). The CDR3 bases are TGCAGTGCTAGAGATGCCCAAGACAGCCAGCCCCAGCATTTT. Residues: CSARDAQDSQPQHF.

The J gene is TRBJ2-2, the V gene TRBV12-3 or TRBV12-4, with D unresolved. The length of the CDR3 is 14 residues. With 4 bases removed from V and 1 base from J, the gap between germline ends came to 7 bases. CDR3: CASSYTVNTGELFF. DNA of the CDR3: TGTGCCAGCAGTTACACAGTGAACACCGGGGAGCTGTTTTTT.

The chain uses TRBV7-6 and TRBJ1-1; D may be TRBD1 (6 bases). This CDR3 spans 14 amino acids. Germline CDR1 SGHVS, CDR2 FNYEAQ. V shed 5 bases and J shed 8 bases, with 18 bases lying between them. The DNA for the CDR3 is TGTGCCAGCAGCCCCTCGCACGGGGGGCGGGAAGCTTTCTTT. Amino acid sequence: CASSPSHGGREAFF.

The gene calls are TRBV7-2 and TRBJ1-5; 9 nucleotides match TRBD1. Trimming at V came to 6 bases and at J to 5 bases, leaving 11 bases not matched to a gene. Germline V gene lookup returns CDR1 SGHTA and CDR2 FQGNSA. This CDR3 spans 16 amino acids. CDR3 nucleotides: TGTGCCAGCAGGGTAACAGGGGGCGAGGGGGATCAGCCCCAGCATTTT. Residues: CASRVTGGEGDQPQHF.

This chain uses TRBV20-1 with TRBJ1-4; D not certain. The CDR3 sequence is 12 residues long. CDR1 and CDR2 (germline): DFQATT, SNEGSKA (reference sequence). V lost 1 base to trimming and J lost 6 bases, with 6 bases between them. CDR3 nucleotide sequence: TGCAGTGCTAGAGCGGATGATGAAAAACTGTTTTTT. This translates into CSARADDEKLFF.

The chain links TRBV12-3 or TRBV12-4 to TRBJ1-2; a weak D match, TRBD1 (6 bases). V was cut by 3 bases and J by 4 bases, with 9 bases left in between. There are 13 residues in the CDR3. CDR3 DNA: TGTGCCAGCAGTTTTCAGGGGCCCTATGGCTACACCTTC. This sequence encodes CASSFQGPYGYTF.

This chain joins TRBV19 and TRBJ1-5, with a weak D call TRBD1 (5 bases). Germline V gives CDR1 LNHDA, CDR2 SQIVND (reference sequence). The CDR3 runs 15 residues. The V end lost 6 bases, the J end lost 7 bases, and 19 bases lay between the germline ends. For the CDR3, the DNA is TGTGCCAGTAGCTTTAGGGGCGAGGATGGGCAGCCCCAGCATTTT. Residues: CASSFRGEDGQPQHF.

V usage is TRBV18 and J usage is TRBJ2-7; D is possibly TRBD1 or TRBD2 (6 bases each). The CDR3 contains 13 residues. Trimming shortened V by 4 bases and J by 7 bases, and 14 bases separated the two germline ends. Germline V gives CDR1 KGHSH, CDR2 LQKENI. The CDR3 region is CASSLPGAEEQYF. The CDR3 nucleotides read TGTGCCAGCTCACTCCCGGGGGCGGAAGAGCAGTACTTC.

This chain links TRBV30 with TRBJ1-5; tentative D call: TRBD1 (5 bases). CDR1 is GTSNPN, CDR2 SVGIG, per germline (reference sequence). The germline V and J ends were trimmed by 5 bases and 3 bases, with 11 bases remaining between them. CDR3 length: 13 residues. CDR3 protein: CAWSGTDNQPQHF. CDR3 bases: TGTGCCTGGTCGGGGACGGACAATCAGCCCCAGCATTTT.

The gene calls are TRBV12-3 or TRBV12-4 and TRBJ1-6, with D perhaps matching TRBD1 (5 bases). V lost 4 bases to trimming and J lost 7 bases, with 11 bases between them. This CDR3 has 14 residues. CDR3 DNA sequence: TGTGCCAGCAGTTCCGGGGCTGAGAATTCACCCCTCCACTTT. Translated, it gives CASSSGAENSPLHF.